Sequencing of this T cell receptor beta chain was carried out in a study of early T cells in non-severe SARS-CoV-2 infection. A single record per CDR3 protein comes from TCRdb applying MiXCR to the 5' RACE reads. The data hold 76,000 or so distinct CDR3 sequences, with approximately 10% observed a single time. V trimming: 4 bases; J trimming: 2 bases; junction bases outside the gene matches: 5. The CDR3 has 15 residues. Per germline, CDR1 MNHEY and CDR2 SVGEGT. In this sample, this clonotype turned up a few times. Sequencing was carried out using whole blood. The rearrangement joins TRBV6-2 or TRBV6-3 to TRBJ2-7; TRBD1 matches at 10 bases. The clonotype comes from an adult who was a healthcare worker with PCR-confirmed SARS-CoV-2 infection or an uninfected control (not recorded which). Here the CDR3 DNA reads TGTGCCAGCAGTTTACGGGACAGGGGACCCTACGAGCAGTACTTC. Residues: CASSLRDRGPYEQYF.